This TCR beta chain came from a study of identical twins. About this clonotype itself: Antigen unknown.

The trim removed 6 bases at V and 0 bases at J, leaving 5 bases unmatched. The CDR3 is 15 amino acids. Germline assignment: CDR1 SNHLY and CDR2 FYNNEI. All donors comprised healthy Caucasians. Study results and limitations: Beta clonotypes that were abundant in cord blood contained fewer insertions, a pattern absent from memory repertoires.

cDNA carried unique molecular identifiers, and a universal primer site was added by template switching. TCRdb redid the calling of the 5' RACE reads with MiXCR, one entry per CDR3 protein. In the table there are around 960,000 distinct CDR3 sequences, 9% to 15% of which are singletons. The data also belong to a second study, concerning yellow fever vaccine responses in identical twins. That investigation notes: Reports say the vaccine T cell response in twins looked partly convergent and partly personalized.

The V gene is TRBV2, the J gene TRBJ2-4; the match to TRBD2 covers 7 bases. The sequence was collected from a woman between 18 and 29 years old in good health. Sequencing was carried out using PBMCs. The CDR3 loop is CASRGTNVAKNIQYF. The CDR3 nucleotides are TGTGCCAGCAGAGGGACTAATGTAGCCAAAAACATTCAGTACTTC.